This TCR beta chain was observed in a study of identical twins. TCRdb independently ran MiXCR on the 5' RACE reads; one entry per CDR3 protein. The table includes a few hundred thousand distinct CDR3 sequences, more than 9% detected once. The same sample was also studied in work on yellow fever vaccine responses in identical twins.

This clonotype was obtained from a woman between 18 and 29 years old in good health. The sample was PBMCs.

CDR3 residues: CASRLGQANTEAFF. As DNA, the CDR3 is TGTGCCAGCAGACTTGGACAGGCGAACACTGAAGCTTTCTTT. V gene TRBV12-3 or TRBV12-4 combines with J gene TRBJ1-1; TRBD1 agrees at 7 bases. This CDR3 spans 14 amino acids. Unmatched junction bases numbered 5, after V lost 6 bases and J lost 1 base.